This entry is about one T cell receptor beta chain. The antigen is undetermined. Using RNA template, CDR3s of TCR alpha and beta were amplified with iRepertoire arm-PCR. TCRdb re-called the multiplex PCR reads through MiXCR, storing one row per CDR3 protein. The sample records approximately 400,000 distinct CDR3 sequences, approximately 42% being singletons. This sample was taken from a study of glioma-infiltrating T cells. Study context: WHO grade II oligodendrogliomas or astrocytomas, plus non-recurrent WHO grade IV glioblastomas, were sampled.

General study findings and limits: Non-neoplastic patients had below-expected tissue-blood divergence, while all gliomas exceeded expectation.

Sequenced: glioma tissue, nonneoplastic brain tissue, or PBMCs (not recorded which). This clonotype originated in a human donor with low-grade glioma or glioblastoma, undergoing nonglioma brain surgery, or in good health (not recorded which).

The CDR3 spells CASSLGGGIDTEAFF. CDR3 sequence (DNA): TGCGCCAGCAGCTTGGGGGGGGGAATCGACACTGAAGCTTTCTTT. This chain links TRBV5-1 with TRBJ1-1; D possibly corresponds to TRBD1 (5 bases). CDR3 length: 15 amino acids. V was trimmed by 0 bases and J by 3 bases, leaving 12 bases between them. Germline CDR1 reads SGHRS; CDR2 reads YFSETQ. Based on the CDR3 plus reference TRBV5-1 and TRBJ1-1, the full variable domain is KAGVTQTPRYLIKTRGQQVTLSCSPISGHRSVSWYQQTPGQGLQFLFEYFSETQRNKGNFPGRFSGRQFSNSRSEMNVSTLELGDSALYLCASSLGGGIDTEAFFGQGTRLTVV.